This T cell receptor delta chain was documented in a study of gamma-delta T cells after stem cell transplantation. TCRdb called clones anew from the RT-PCR reads with CATT. The sample lists more than 4,500 delta-chain clones; 9.8% were seen once. This clone was counted only a few times. The protein given by TCRdb reflects a much larger clone and differs at residue 12 from this DNA's translation, likely from a read error; the protein shown is the DNA's translation. This clonotype was sampled from a human donor. It is not recorded whose cells these are; they may come from a transplant donor. Sequenced input: gamma-delta T cells.

CDR3 in DNA: TGTGCCTGTAATACCTTACTGGGGGATACCGATGAACTCATCTTT. Its translation is CACNTLLGDTDELIF. The rearrangement uses TRDV2 and TRDJ1; 12 nucleotides align to TRDD3. The CDR3 is 15 amino acids. Germline loops: CDR1 GEAIGNYY, CDR2 EKD.